This T cell receptor (beta chain) was identified in a study of blood T cells in healthy people across ages (dated by TCRdb to between 2014 and 2017). In the study overall: Template switching captured roughly one uniquely barcoded TCR beta cDNA molecule per two T cells in model experiments. The study analyzed two additional independent replicas of 1 million unique cDNA reads from the same blood draw for two donors, one aged 18 to 29 and one aged 80 or older. The donors were split into four age groups: young (average around 15 years), middle-aged (about 40), aged (about 62) and long-lived (approximately 89). To track age-related changes in TCR beta repertoire diversity, the study relied on deep sequencing normalized with unique cDNA molecular identifiers. To avoid experimental bias, donors of different ages were distributed randomly across sequencing lanes. Overall study results and their limits: There was a strong correlation between observed TCR beta diversity and the percentage of naive T cells measured by flow cytometry. Observed TCR beta diversity per million T cells fell roughly linearly with age, and a significant reduction was already apparent by age around 36. Estimates of total diversity from one million sequenced T cells were regarded as lower bounds and underestimates. Conclusive comparison of naive and antigen-experienced compartments was prevented by the profiling of bulk unsorted PBMCs. The long-lived group showed more naive CD4+ T cells, fewer expanded clones and increased TCR diversity than the aged group, suggesting age selection. Because donor CMV infection status was unknown, age-related changes in expanded clonotypes were potentially confounded.

Receptor amplification or capture employed 5' RACE. TCRdb lists the instrument as Illumina HiSeq 2500. A second PCR of about 6 to 11 cycles was run with a J-beta primer mix and a sample-barcoded 5' primer. A unique molecular identifier was introduced onto each TCR beta cDNA molecule by a template-switch 5' adaptor carrying 12 random nucleotides. Each sample yielded at least 2.5 million CDR3-containing paired-end reads. All of the RNA was converted into first-strand cDNA using the Mint cDNA synthesis kit, with a TRBC-specific oligonucleotide serving as the primer. Following uracil-DNA glycosylase treatment, a first 18-cycle PCR with universal primers M1SS and BC2_uni_R was performed on all cDNA. On the study's bioinformatics: Normalization of each sample was performed by random selection of 1 million high-quality reads, each carrying a distinct molecular identifier. Reads with shared molecular identifiers were discarded instead of being binned into consensus sequences. MiTCR, with a Q25 quality threshold and the strictest error-elimination algorithm, was used for CDR3 identification, clonotype clustering and error correction. A nonparametric unseen species model with Euler transformation was used to estimate lower-bound total TCR beta diversity. TCRdb reran the public reads through fastp at Q25 and MiXCR, keeping productive beta chains. CDR3 protein sequences are deduplicated, and each keeps its most common genes and DNA. The V and J calls were determined by TCRdb, not by the authors. For this sample there are approximately 800,000 distinct CDR3 sequences; just over 55% appear just once. The top ten clones comprise roughly 24% of the sample.

The CDR3 runs 17 residues from the cysteine to the phenylalanine. The read is trimmed to its CDR3 DNA, 51 bases read in frame from base 1. Relative to germline, V is 5 bases shorter and J is 7 bases shorter, with 21 bases between their ends. Donors were 39 systemically healthy Caucasian individuals from Russia aged roughly 6 to 95 years. Each donor gave 8 to 10 milliliters of peripheral blood, collected into EDTA-treated Vacutainer tubes. PBMCs were isolated by Ficoll-Paque density-gradient centrifugation, with at least 6 million obtained per sample. Total RNA, at least 6 micrograms per sample, was extracted from PBMCs with Trizol reagent. For every donor, an aliquot of PBMCs went through flow cytometry to measure the percentages of naive CD45RAhigh/CD27high T cells. About this clonotype itself: Its antigen is unknown. No base qualities exist here, and no much larger clone lies one base off it.

This receptor chain uses TRBV12-3 or TRBV12-4 and TRBJ1-6; matching of 6 bases hints at TRBD1 as the D gene. The specimen was blood. The clonotype comes from a man in his forties or fifties in good health. CDR3 loop: CASSPATGLGGNSPLHF. At the DNA level, the sequence is TGTGCCAGCAGTCCCGCGACTGGCCTGGGGGGCAATTCACCCCTCCACTTT.